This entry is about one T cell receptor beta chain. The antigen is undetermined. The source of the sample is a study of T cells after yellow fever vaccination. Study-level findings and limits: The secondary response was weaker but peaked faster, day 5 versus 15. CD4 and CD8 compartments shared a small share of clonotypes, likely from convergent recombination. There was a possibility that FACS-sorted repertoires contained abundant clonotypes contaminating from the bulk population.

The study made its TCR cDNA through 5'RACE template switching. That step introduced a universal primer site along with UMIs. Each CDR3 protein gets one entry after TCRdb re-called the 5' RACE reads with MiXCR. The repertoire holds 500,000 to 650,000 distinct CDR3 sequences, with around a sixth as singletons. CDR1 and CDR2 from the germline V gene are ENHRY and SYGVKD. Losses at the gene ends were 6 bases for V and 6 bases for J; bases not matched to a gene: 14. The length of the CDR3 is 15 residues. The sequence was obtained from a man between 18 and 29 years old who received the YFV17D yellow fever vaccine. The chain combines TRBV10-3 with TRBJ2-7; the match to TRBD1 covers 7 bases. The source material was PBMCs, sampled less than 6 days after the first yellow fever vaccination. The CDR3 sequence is CAIRDLPERGPEQYF. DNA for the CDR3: TGTGCCATCAGAGACCTCCCGGAAAGGGGGCCCGAGCAGTACTTC.